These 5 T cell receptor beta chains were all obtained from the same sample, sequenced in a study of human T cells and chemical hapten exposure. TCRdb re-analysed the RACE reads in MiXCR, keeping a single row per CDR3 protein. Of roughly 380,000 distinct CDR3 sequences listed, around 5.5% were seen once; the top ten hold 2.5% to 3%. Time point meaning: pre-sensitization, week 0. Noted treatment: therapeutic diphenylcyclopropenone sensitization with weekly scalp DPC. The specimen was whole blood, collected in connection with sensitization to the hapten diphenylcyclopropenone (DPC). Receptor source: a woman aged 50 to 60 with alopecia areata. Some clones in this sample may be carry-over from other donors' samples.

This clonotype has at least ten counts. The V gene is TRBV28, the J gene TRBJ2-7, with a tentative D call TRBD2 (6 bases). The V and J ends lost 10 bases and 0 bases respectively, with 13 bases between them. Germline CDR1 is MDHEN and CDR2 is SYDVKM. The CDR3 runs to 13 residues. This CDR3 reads CAIKEGNSYEQYF. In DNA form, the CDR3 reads TGTGCCATAAAGGAGGGAAACTCCTACGAGCAGTACTTC.

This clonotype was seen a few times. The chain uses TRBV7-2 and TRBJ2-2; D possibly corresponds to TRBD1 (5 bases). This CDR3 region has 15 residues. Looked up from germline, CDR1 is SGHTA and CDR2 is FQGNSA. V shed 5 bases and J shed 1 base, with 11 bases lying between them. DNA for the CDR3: TGTGCCAGCAGCCCTCTCGGACAGAACACCGGGGAGCTGTTTTTT. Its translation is CASSPLGQNTGELFF.

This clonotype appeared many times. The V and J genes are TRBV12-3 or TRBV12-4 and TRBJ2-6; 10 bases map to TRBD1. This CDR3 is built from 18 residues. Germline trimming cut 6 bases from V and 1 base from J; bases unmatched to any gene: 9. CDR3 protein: CASSFGTGEPSGANVLTF. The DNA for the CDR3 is TGTGCCAGCAGCTTCGGGACAGGGGAACCTTCTGGGGCCAACGTCCTGACTTTC.

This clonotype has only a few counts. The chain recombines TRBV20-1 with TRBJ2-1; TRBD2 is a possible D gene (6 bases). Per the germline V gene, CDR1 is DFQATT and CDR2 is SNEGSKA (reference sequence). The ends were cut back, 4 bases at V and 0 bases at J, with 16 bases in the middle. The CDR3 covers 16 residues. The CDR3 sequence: CSAIPRAGHSYNEQFF. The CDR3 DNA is TGCAGTGCTATCCCCCGGGCGGGGCACTCCTACAATGAGCAGTTCTTC.

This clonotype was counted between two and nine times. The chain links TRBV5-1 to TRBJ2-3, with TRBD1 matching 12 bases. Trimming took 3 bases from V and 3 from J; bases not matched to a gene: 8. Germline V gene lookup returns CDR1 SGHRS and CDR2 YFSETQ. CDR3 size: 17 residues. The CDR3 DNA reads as TGCGCCAGCAGCTGGGGACAGGGGGCTCCTGTAACAGATACGCAGTATTTT. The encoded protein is CASSWGQGAPVTDTQYF.